Following are 7 T cell receptor beta chains from one sample sequenced in a study of cytomegalovirus exposure and HLA in healthy donors. The PCR employed 60 Vbeta primers together with 13 Jbeta primers. The table came from immunoSEQ multiplex PCR; TCRdb's copy has only in-frame clones and leaves some out. In total, the table holds 70,000 to 85,000 clones. Sequenced input: PBMCs. All receptors come from a female donor in good health and CMV-seropositive.

The chain combines TRBV4-3 with TRBJ1-1; D is ambiguous. Trimming removed 6 bases at V and 1 base at J, with 15 bases between. This CDR3 contains 15 residues. CDR1 is LGHNA, CDR2 YSLEER, per germline. CDR3 amino acids: CASRETRFTNTEAFF. Written as DNA, the CDR3 is TGCGCCAGCAGAGAGACAAGATTCACGAACACTGAAGCTTTCTTT.

The V gene is TRBV28, the J gene TRBJ2-1, with D uncertain. CDR3 length equals 17 residues. Germline-derived CDR1 and CDR2 are MDHEN and SYDVKM. The V and J ends lost 3 bases and 0 bases respectively, with 15 bases between them. CDR3 loop: CASSFTVSLDSYNEQFF. CDR3 nucleotides: TGTGCCAGCAGTTTCACAGTCTCTTTAGACTCCTACAATGAGCAGTTCTTC. Looking up the rest from reference TRBV28 and TRBJ2-1 gives the full variable domain: DVKVTQSSRYLVKRTGEKVFLECVQDMDHENMFWYRQDPGLGLRLIYFSYDVKMKEKGDIPEGYSVSREKKERFSLILESASTNQTSMYLCASSFTVSLDSYNEQFFGPGTRLTVL.

The V call is TRBV29-1, the J call TRBJ2-6; D gene uncertain. This CDR3 contains 13 residues. Trimming stripped 7 bases from V and 0 bases from J, with 7 bases between. CDR1 and CDR2 (germline): SQVTM, ANQGSEA. The CDR3 coding sequence is TGCAGCGCCACTGGCTCTGGGGCCAACGTCCTGACTTTC. It codes for CSATGSGANVLTF.

V and J are TRBV5-6 and TRBJ1-1; no firm D call. Trimming removed 0 bases from V and 0 bases from J, with 6 bases in between. This CDR3 is built from 14 residues. Germline values: CDR1 SGHDT, CDR2 YYEEEE. The CDR3 DNA reads TGTGCCAGCAGCTTGGGACACCTGAACACTGAAGCTTTCTTT. Its translation is CASSLGHLNTEAFF.

The V and J genes are TRBV7-9 and TRBJ1-1, with D tentatively TRBD1 (6 bases). The V gene lost 5 bases and the J gene lost 10 bases, with 23 bases spanning the gap. The germline V gene has CDR1 SEHNR and CDR2 FQNEAQ (reference sequence). The CDR3 contains 15 residues. DNA for the CDR3: TGTGCCAGCAGCCACCCCCCGACAGGAATTGTGGCAGCTTTCTTT. It codes for CASSHPPTGIVAAFF.

The chain couples TRBV19 to TRBJ1-5; 9 bases agree with TRBD1. The CDR3 covers 13 residues. From germline, CDR1 is LNHDA and CDR2 SQIVND (reference sequence). With V trimmed by 6 bases and J by 9 bases, 6 bases remained unmatched. The CDR3 DNA sequence: TGTGCCAGTAGGGACAGGGGCCGGAGGCCCCAGCATTTT. It translates to CASRDRGRRPQHF.

This sequence joins TRBV11-2 and TRBJ2-7; possible D gene TRBD2, 7 bases. CDR3 length equals 16 residues. The V gene lost 5 bases and the J gene lost 2 bases, with 19 bases spanning the gap. Germline V gene lookup returns CDR1 SGHAT and CDR2 FQNNGV. CDR3 nucleotide sequence: TGTGCCAGCAGCCCCCTAAGGCGGGGGCCAACCTACGAGCAGTACTTC. Its translation is CASSPLRRGPTYEQYF.